Listed below are T cell receptor beta chains from one sample, sequenced in a study of T cells in tuberculosis. Using immunoSEQ multiplex PCR, the repertoire was profiled, and TCRdb retains in-frame clones only, with some absent. The table has some 60,000 clones, approximately 81% seen once. Source material: CD1b-GMM tetramer-negative cells sorted from PBMCs. These receptors came from an adult woman with latent tuberculosis. The CDR3 runs from the conserved cysteine through the conserved F or W. Each record gives: clone size, D gene, J gene, V gene, CDR3 DNA, CDR3 protein. The D gene is left open where the match is weak. Size tells how often a clone was seen (once, few, many) or the class of an expanded clone, and some rows leave it out.

NA NA TRBJ1-1 TRBV19 TGTGCCAGTATTAATAGCCGTTACACTGAAGCTTTCTTT CASINSRYTEAFF
few NA TRBJ1-6 TRBV7-2 TGTGCCAGCAGAAAGTCGGGGAACACCTATAATTCACCCCTCCACTTT CASRKSGNTYNSPLHF
NA NA TRBJ2-3 TRBV7-3 TGTGCCAGCAGCTCTGGACAGCTTTCTAGCACAGATACGCAGTATTTT CASSSGQLSSTDTQYF
once NA TRBJ1-5 TRBV10-1 TGCGCCAGCAGTGGCCGACAGGCGCCAAGGAGGCAGCCCCAGCATTTT CASSGRQAPRRQPQHF
NA NA TRBJ1-3 TRBV7-9 TGTGCCAGCAGCTCCGGGACACATGGAAACACCATATATTTT CASSSGTHGNTIYF
NA TRBD2 TRBJ2-7 TRBV12-5 TGTGCTAGTGTTCCCAGCGGGGGACCCTACGAGCAGTACTTC CASVPSGGPYEQYF
few NA TRBJ1-4 TRBV4-2 TGTGCCAGCAGCCTCCTCGACAGAAATGAAAAACTGTTTTTT CASSLLDRNEKLFF
NA NA TRBJ1-5 TRBV19 TGTGCCAGTAGTCACCCAGGGCACAATCAGCCCCAGCATTTT CASSHPGHNQPQHF
NA NA TRBJ1-6 TRBV7-8 TGTGCCAGCAGCTTCACCGTGACAGGCGTTAATTCACCCCTCCACTTT CASSFTVTGVNSPLHF
few NA TRBJ2-7 TRBV19 TGTGCCAGTCGAGCAGGGTCCTTGACCTACGAGCAGTACTTC CASRAGSLTYEQYF
NA NA TRBJ2-1 TRBV6-5 TGTGCCAGCAGTTACTCGGACAGCCGCTCCTACAATGAGCAGTTCTTC CASSYSDSRSYNEQFF
NA TRBD1 TRBJ2-7 TRBV5-4 TGTGCCAGCAGCTTCGGGACAGGGGTCGTCCCGGAGCAGTACTTC CASSFGTGVVPEQYF
NA NA TRBJ1-4 TRBV6-5 TGTGCCAGCAGCCCCCGGTCAGGGAGGGAAAAACTGTTTTTT CASSPRSGREKLFF
once NA TRBJ1-2 TRBV28 TGTGCCAGCAGTTTAAGCGGTAGCTATGGCTACACCTTC CASSLSGSYGYTF